The 22 T cell receptor beta chains below were found in one sample sequenced in a study of beta chain features in type 1 diabetes. General study results and limits: Across all four CD4+ subsets, people with type 1 diabetes showed modestly shorter TCRB CDR3s.

What these receptors recognize is not known. The investigators reverse transcribed all of the isolated RNA, so they sequenced expressed TCRB transcripts. TCRdb's copy holds only in-frame clones and misses some; the assay was immunoSEQ multiplex PCR. The table lists 130,000 or so clones, around 8.8% of them singletons, with approximately 0.7% in the top ten. The sample comprised central memory CD4+ T cells from blood. Source of these receptors: a man aged 30 to 39 with type 1 diabetes.

The table lists this clone with a few counts. At one boundary the junction diverges from the germline segment, which might be a read error. This rearrangement joins TRBV4-1 to TRBJ2-1; the D gene is possibly TRBD2 (5 bases). Per the germline V gene, CDR1 is MGHRA and CDR2 is YSYEKL. There are 16 residues in the CDR3. CDR3 loop: CASSQRASYYNEHRVF. The CDR3 bases are TGCGCCAGCAGCCAGCGGGCTAGCTACTACAATGAGCATCGGGTCTTC.

In this sample, this clone turned up a few times. CDR3 sequence reads: CASSGPSGYTF. CDR3 in DNA: TGTGCCAGCAGTGGGCCCTCGGGCTACACCTTC. V gene TRBV2 combines with J gene TRBJ1-2; D remains ambiguous. CDR1 and CDR2 (germline): SNHLY, FYNNEI. V dropped 4 bases and J dropped 8 bases, with 8 bases sitting between them. CDR3 length: 11 amino acids.

The chain couples TRBV4-3 to TRBJ1-2, with a possible D match to TRBD1 (5 bases). Trimming took 3 bases from V and 7 from J, leaving 12 bases between them. Germline CDR1 and CDR2: LGHNA and YSLEER. The CDR3 extends over 13 amino acids. The CDR3 bases are TGCGCCAGCAGCCAGGGGCTACGAGCTGGCTACACCTTC. It codes for CASSQGLRAGYTF.

In this sample, this clone turned up a few times. The sample carries other DNA sequences with the same CDR3. The chain joins TRBV4-2 to TRBJ2-5, with TRBD2 as a possible D gene (5 bases). Germline CDR1 LGHNA, CDR2 YNFKEQ. V was shortened by 0 bases and J by 3 bases, with 5 bases between the two germline ends. The CDR3 runs 13 residues. CDR3 sequence (DNA): TGTGCCAGCAGCCAAGAGCGGGAAGAGACCCAGTACTTC. It encodes CASSQEREETQYF.

This clone was picked up a small number of times. The genes are TRBV7-3 and TRBJ2-1, with 10 bases that match TRBD2. CDR1 is SGHTA, CDR2 FQGTGA, per germline. There are 16 residues in the CDR3. V gave up 3 bases and J gave up 8 bases; unmatched junction bases: 10. The CDR3 nucleotides read TGTGCCAGCAGCTTGTCACTAGCGGGGAGCAGGGATGAGCAGTTCTTC. Its translation: CASSLSLAGSRDEQFF.

CDR3 region: CASSLGGLRETQYF. The CDR3 DNA follows: TGCGCCAGCAGCTTAGGCGGGCTTCGGGAGACCCAGTACTTC. The rearrangement links TRBV5-1 to TRBJ2-5; a weak D match, TRBD2 (5 bases). CDR1 is SGHRS, CDR2 YFSETQ, per germline. V lost 2 bases and J lost 5, with 13 bases in between. The CDR3 length is 14 residues.

This chain connects TRBV5-1 to TRBJ2-5, with no clear D. Germline V lookup: CDR1 SGHRS, CDR2 YFSETQ. V gave up 2 bases and J gave up 2 bases, with 7 bases separating them. This CDR3 has 13 residues. The CDR3 region is CASSFLQQETQYF. CDR3 nucleotide sequence: TGCGCCAGCAGCTTCCTGCAGCAAGAGACCCAGTACTTC. Looking up the rest from reference TRBV5-1 and TRBJ2-5 gives the full variable domain: KAGVTQTPRYLIKTRGQQVTLSCSPISGHRSVSWYQQTPGQGLQFLFEYFSETQRNKGNFPGRFSGRQFSNSRSEMNVSTLELGDSALYLCASSFLQQETQYFGPGTRLLVL.

The CDR3 loop reads CASSLVPGVGAFF. CDR3 DNA: TGTGCCAGCAGCTTAGTTCCCGGAGTTGGGGCTTTCTTT. V usage is TRBV11-3 and J usage is TRBJ1-1; D remains ambiguous. V was clipped by 1 base and J by 11 bases, with 14 bases between them. The CDR3 is 13 residues long. The germline gives CDR1 SGHNT, CDR2 YENEEA.

The rearrangement joins TRBV7-9 to TRBJ2-1, with TRBD2 matching 12 bases. The CDR3 has 16 residues. Germline V CDR1 and CDR2: SEHNR, FQNEAQ (reference sequence). Trimming removed 5 bases from V and 4 bases from J; junction bases left unmatched: 6. In DNA form, the CDR3 reads TGTGCCAGCAGCGCGCCTAGCGGGGGGGCTTACAATGAGCAGTTCTTC. Its translation: CASSAPSGGAYNEQFF.

There are a few counts of this clone. The chain couples TRBV28 to TRBJ2-2; 8 bases fit TRBD1. Germline lookup yields CDR1 MDHEN and CDR2 SYDVKM. V lost 6 bases and J lost 4; bases outside the gene matches: 10. This CDR3 is 16 amino acids long. The CDR3 DNA is TGTGCCAGCAGCCAAGGCAGGGGGCTATTCACCGGGGAGCTGTTTTTT. It is translated as CASSQGRGLFTGELFF.

The chain combines TRBV5-1 with TRBJ2-2; a possible D gene is TRBD1 (6 bases). The CDR3 covers 16 residues. The V end was cut by 2 bases, the J end by 1 base, with 12 bases between. Germline lookup yields CDR1 SGHRS and CDR2 YFSETQ. The CDR3 bases are TGCGCCAGCAGCTTAGATCCGGGACAGAACACCGGGGAGCTGTTTTTT. Its protein is CASSLDPGQNTGELFF.

The V and J genes are TRBV5-1 and TRBJ2-1, with a weak D call TRBD2 (5 bases). Per the germline V gene, CDR1 is SGHRS and CDR2 is YFSETQ. The CDR3 consists of 14 residues. Trimming removed 4 bases from V and 10 bases from J, with 18 bases in between. The CDR3 is CASSGLTFRGEQFF. The CDR3 region has the DNA TGCGCCAGCAGCGGACTCACCTTCCGAGGGGAGCAGTTCTTC.

In its sample, this clone was seen a few times. This rearrangement joins TRBV29-1 to TRBJ2-5; the D gene is possibly TRBD2 (6 bases). V was shortened by 4 bases and J by 2 bases, with 26 bases between the two germline ends. The CDR3 runs 18 residues. Germline assignment: CDR1 SQVTM and CDR2 ANQGSEA. The CDR3 spells CSVVRGGGSSTWQETQYF. The CDR3 DNA reads as TGCAGCGTTGTAAGGGGTGGGGGGAGTTCGACCTGGCAAGAGACCCAGTACTTC.

The chain couples TRBV11-2 to TRBJ1-6, with TRBD1 matching 7 bases. The V segment lost 5 bases and the J segment 8 bases; nucleotides outside the gene matches: 6. Germline assignment: CDR1 SGHAT and CDR2 FQNNGV. The CDR3 loop spans 14 amino acids. CDR3 residues: CASSPGDSDSPLHF. The DNA of the CDR3 is TGTGCCAGCAGCCCGGGGGACAGTGATTCACCCCTCCACTTT.

The table lists this clone with a few counts. The chain carries TRBV6-6 and TRBJ2-5; D is perhaps TRBD1 (6 bases). The CDR3 is made up of 14 amino acids. Germline CDR1 and CDR2: MNHNY and SVGAGI (reference sequence). V dropped 0 bases and J dropped 1 base, with 6 bases sitting between them. The CDR3 loop is CASSYSGGQETQYF. The CDR3 bases are TGTGCCAGCAGTTACTCAGGGGGCCAAGAGACCCAGTACTTC.

The chain recombines TRBV14 with TRBJ1-3; 8 bases are a match to TRBD1. Germline assignment: CDR1 SGHDN and CDR2 FVKESK. V gave up 2 bases and J gave up 4 bases; unmatched junction bases: 4. The length of the CDR3 is 15 residues. The CDR3 coding sequence is TGTGCCAGCAGCCAACAGGGGGCAAGGGGAAACACCATATATTTT. It yields the protein CASSQQGARGNTIYF.

This clone occurred a few times. The J gene is TRBJ2-5, the V gene TRBV29-1; 10 bases are shared with TRBD2. The CDR3 is 15 residues long. V lost 5 bases, J lost 1 base, and 7 bases stayed unmatched. Germline V gene data show CDR1 as SQVTM and CDR2 as ANQGSEA. CDR3 nucleotides: TGCAGCGTTCCGTCTAGCGGGGGCCCCCAAGAGACCCAGTACTTC. The encoded protein is CSVPSSGGPQETQYF. Filled out from reference TRBV29-1 and TRBJ2-5, the complete variable domain reads SAVISQKPSRDICQRGTSLTIQCQVDSQVTMMFWYRQQPGQSLTLIATANQGSEATYESGFVIDKFPISRPNLTFSTLTVSNMSPEDSSIYLCSVPSSGGPQETQYFGPGTRLLVL.

This clone was counted a few times. The rearrangement joins TRBV12-2 to TRBJ1-6; TRBD1, the D gene given by the table, was not confirmed from the DNA. TRBV12-2 is flagged as a pseudogene. The CDR3 runs to 13 residues. The CDR3 spells CATQGAENSPLHF. DNA of the CDR3: TGTGCAACTCAGGGGGCTGAAAATTCACCCCTCCACTTT.

This clone has only a few counts. The rearrangement joins TRBV11-2 to TRBJ2-5; a possible D gene is TRBD1 (6 bases). Germline loops: CDR1 SGHAT, CDR2 FQNNGV. The ends were cut back, 2 bases at V and 3 bases at J, with 7 bases in the middle. There are 13 residues in the CDR3. The CDR3 loop is CASSLHREETQYF. CDR3 bases: TGTGCCAGCAGCTTACACAGGGAAGAGACCCAGTACTTC.

The chain carries TRBV18 and TRBJ2-3, with 13 positions matching TRBD2. With V trimmed by 5 bases and J by 3 bases, 11 bases remained unmatched. Germline CDR1 KGHSH, CDR2 LQKENI. The CDR3 sequence is 18 residues long. This CDR3 is CASSSRPQTSGGTDTQYF. The CDR3 DNA follows: TGTGCCAGCTCATCCAGACCCCAGACTAGCGGGGGGACAGATACGCAGTATTTT.

This chain uses TRBV28 with TRBJ2-5; D possibly corresponds to TRBD1 (5 bases). Germline loops: CDR1 MDHEN, CDR2 SYDVKM. V lost 4 bases and J 6 bases, leaving 18 bases between the germline ends. This CDR3 is built from 15 residues. The CDR3 here is CASSSPETARQTQYF. The DNA for the CDR3 is TGTGCCAGCAGTTCCCCCGAGACAGCTAGACAGACCCAGTACTTC.

In this sample, this clone turned up a few times. V is TRBV30 and J is TRBJ1-1; D not resolved. CDR1 GTSNPN and CDR2 SVGIG come from the germline V gene (reference sequence). Between the trimmed V and J ends, which lost 6 bases and 4 bases, there was a span of 15 bases. The CDR3 contains 13 residues. CDR3 residues: CACRRTGGTEAFF. The DNA of the CDR3 is TGTGCCTGCCGCAGGACCGGAGGCACTGAAGCTTTCTTT.